These T cell receptor beta chains were read from a single sample in a study of blood T cell repertoires in COVID-19. Clones were sequenced by immunoSEQ multiplex PCR, and TCRdb holds only the in-frame ones, with some missing. The table records 120,000 to 150,000 clones, about 87% of them present only once. Sequencing input: peripheral blood. These receptors originate from a man aged 50-59 years who had recovered from COVID-19. CDR3s include the opening cysteine and the closing phenylalanine or tryptophan. A D gene is named only where the DNA matches it firmly. Size values are once, few and many counts, or a class for expanded clones, and some rows have none.

>TRBJ2-5|TRBV2|NA|NA
CASSPPRETQYF
TGTGCCAGCAGCCCTCCCCGAGAGACCCAGTACTTC
>TRBJ2-1|TRBV15|NA|NA
CATSRSYNEQFF
TGTGCCACCAGCAGATCTTACAATGAGCAGTTCTTC
>TRBJ1-1|TRBV27|NA|TRBD1
CASSYNSGQREAFF
TGTGCCAGCAGCTATAATTCGGGACAGCGTGAAGCTTTCTTT
>TRBJ1-1|TRBV4-3|few|NA
CASSQDPGSTEAFF
TGCGCCAGCAGCCAAGATCCGGGTAGCACTGAAGCTTTCTTT
>TRBJ2-7|TRBV2|medium-sized|NA
CASSGETYEQYF
TGTGCCAGCAGTGGAGAGACCTACGAGCAGTACTTC
>TRBJ1-5|TRBV19|once|TRBD1
CASSIITGTVNQPQHF
TGTGCCAGTAGTATCATAACCGGGACAGTCAATCAGCCCCAGCATTTT
>TRBJ1-1|TRBV6-2/TRBV6-3|NA|NA
CASSYVPGRANTEAFF
TGTGCCAGCAGTTACGTCCCTGGCAGGGCGAACACTGAAGCTTTCTTT
>TRBJ1-2|TRBV6-1|NA|NA
CASSESTNFNYGYTF
TGTGCCAGCAGTGAGTCGACAAACTTTAACTATGGCTACACCTTC
>TRBJ2-7|TRBV6-5|NA|NA
CASSYSAAGAYEQYF
TGTGCCAGCAGTTACTCCGCGGCGGGGGCTTACGAGCAGTACTTC
>TRBJ1-1|TRBV12-3/TRBV12-4|NA|NA
CASSLAGVGEAFF
TGTGCCAGCAGTTTGGCGGGAGTCGGTGAAGCTTTCTTT
>TRBJ2-2|TRBV21-1|NA|NA
CASSLRGVRAGELFF
TGTGCCAGCAGCCTACGGGGGGTAAGGGCCGGGGAGCTGTTTTTT
>TRBJ2-2|TRBV7-9|NA|NA
CASRLGQITGELFF
TGTGCCAGCAGGCTCGGACAGATCACCGGGGAGCTGTTTTTT
>TRBJ2-7|TRBV9|once|NA
CASSVGGSSYEQYF
TGTGCCAGCAGCGTAGGAGGGAGCTCCTACGAGCAGTACTTC
>TRBJ2-5|TRBV5-1|NA|NA
CASGFTPGEETQYF
TGCGCCAGCGGATTTACACCAGGGGAAGAGACCCAGTACTTC
>TRBJ1-5|TRBV19|NA|NA
CASSIGREQPQHF
TGTGCCAGTAGTATAGGCCGGGAACAGCCCCAGCATTTT
>TRBJ2-7|TRBV7-9|NA|TRBD1
CASSQGDTSYEQYF
TGTGCCAGCAGCCAGGGGGACACTTCCTACGAGCAGTACTTC
>TRBJ2-2|TRBV5-4|few|TRBD2
CASSPAPGAGGNTGELFF
TGTGCCAGCAGCCCCGCCCCAGGAGCGGGGGGGAACACCGGGGAGCTGTTTTTT
>TRBJ1-3|TRBV19|NA|NA
CASSPTGGFGNTIYF
TGTGCCAGTAGTCCGACGGGGGGGTTTGGAAACACCATATATTTT
>TRBJ1-2|TRBV6-6|NA|NA
CASSYPGQLAHGYTF
TGTGCCAGCAGTTACCCGGGACAACTGGCACATGGCTACACCTTC
>TRBJ1-3|TRBV6-6|NA|NA
CASRGPPRGNTIYF
TGTGCCAGCAGGGGTCCCCCGAGGGGAAACACCATATATTTT
>TRBJ2-5|TRBV30|NA|NA
CAWRAGQETQYF
TGTGCCTGGAGGGCAGGGCAAGAGACCCAGTACTTC
>TRBJ2-3|TRBV6-2/TRBV6-3|NA|NA
CASSYSWRGPRTDTQYF
TGTGCCAGCAGTTACTCATGGCGGGGGCCGAGGACAGATACGCAGTATTTT
>TRBJ1-6|TRBV4-2|once|NA
CASSQVEVNGAQSPLHF
TGTGCCAGCAGCCAAGTAGAGGTCAATGGGGCCCAATCACCCCTCCACTTT
>TRBJ1-4|TRBV7-2|NA|NA
CASSLDFSEKLFF
TGTGCCAGCAGCTTAGATTTTAGTGAAAAACTGTTTTTT
>TRBJ1-3|TRBV4-3|NA|NA
CASSQDFTGSGNTIYF
TGCGCCAGCAGCCAAGATTTTACCGGTTCTGGAAACACCATATATTTT
>TRBJ2-1|TRBV14|NA|NA
CASSRAAYNEQFF
TGTGCCAGCAGCCGGGCTGCCTACAATGAGCAGTTCTTC
>TRBJ1-2|TRBV5-8|NA|NA
CASSLARYDGYTF
TGTGCCAGCAGCTTGGCTAGGTATGATGGCTACACCTTC
>TRBJ1-1|TRBV14|NA|TRBD1
CASSQTGGTEAFF
TGTGCCAGCAGCCAGACAGGGGGTACTGAAGCTTTCTTT
>TRBJ1-1|TRBV6-5|NA|NA
CASSYSRGSGTEAFF
TGTGCCAGCAGTTACTCAAGGGGGAGTGGGACTGAAGCTTTCTTT
>TRBJ2-3|TRBV7-2|NA|TRBD1
CASSMTGTGHLTDTQYF
TGTGCCAGCAGCATGACAGGGACGGGCCATTTAACAGATACGCAGTATTTT
>TRBJ2-1|TRBV6-5|NA|TRBD2
CASSPRLAGNEQFF
TGTGCCAGCAGTCCCCGACTAGCGGGCAATGAGCAGTTCTTC
>TRBJ2-2|TRBV10-3|NA|TRBD2
CAISGLAGGLNTGELFF
TGTGCCATCAGTGGACTAGCGGGGGGGCTGAACACCGGGGAGCTGTTTTTT
>TRBJ2-5|TRBV7-2|NA|TRBD2
CASSLEFLAGGETQYF
TGTGCCAGCAGCTTAGAGTTCCTAGCGGGGGGGGAGACCCAGTACTTC
>TRBJ2-7|TRBV3-1/TRBV3-2|NA|TRBD2
CASSQDRRERGAGEQYF
TGTGCCAGCAGCCAAGATAGGAGGGAGCGGGGAGCGGGCGAGCAGTACTTC
>TRBJ2-1|TRBV5-1|NA|TRBD1
CASSRRTGGAYNEQFF
TGCGCCAGCAGCCGGAGGACAGGGGGCGCCTACAATGAGCAGTTCTTC
>TRBJ2-7|TRBV9|once|TRBD2
CASSVAALAGNEQYF
TGTGCCAGCAGCGTAGCAGCCCTAGCGGGGAACGAGCAGTACTTC
>TRBJ1-4|TRBV7-9|NA|NA
CASSFKLGEQVEKLFF
TGTGCCAGCAGCTTTAAATTAGGGGAACAAGTTGAAAAACTGTTTTTT
>TRBJ1-3|TRBV4-3|NA|NA
CASSQEVSGGDGNTIYF
TGCGCCAGCAGCCAAGAAGTTAGCGGGGGCGATGGAAACACCATATATTTT
>TRBJ2-4|TRBV2|NA|TRBD2
CASSGTSIDAYF
TGTGCCAGCAGTGGGACTAGTATTGATGCGTACTTC
>TRBJ2-3|TRBV6-2/TRBV6-3|once|TRBD2
CASSVSGTSGGARDTQYF
TGTGCCAGCAGTGTCTCCGGGACTAGCGGGGGGGCCAGAGATACGCAGTATTTT
>TRBJ2-7|TRBV6-2/TRBV6-3|NA|NA
CASSVEVSSYEQYF
TGTGCCAGCAGCGTAGAGGTCAGCTCCTACGAGCAGTACTTC
>TRBJ2-5|TRBV6-2/TRBV6-3|NA|TRBD2
CASIPGTSAPRETQYF
TGTGCCAGCATCCCCGGGACTAGCGCACCTAGAGAGACCCAGTACTTC
>TRBJ1-5|TRBV7-9|NA|NA
CASSLGTGEQPQHF
TGTGCCAGCAGCTTAGGTACAGGAGAACAGCCCCAGCATTTT
>TRBJ2-7|TRBV5-6|NA|TRBD1
CASSPGTGVSNEQYF
TGTGCCAGCAGCCCGGGGACAGGAGTTAGCAACGAGCAGTACTTC
>TRBJ1-1|TRBV24-1|few|NA
CATRDSRSTEAFF
TGTGCCACCAGGGACAGTCGGTCTACTGAAGCTTTCTTT
>TRBJ2-4|TRBV7-2|NA|NA
CASSPGVTQYF
TGTGCCAGCAGCCCGGGGGTTACTCAGTACTTC
>TRBJ1-5|TRBV12-3/TRBV12-4|few|NA
CASSANTKQPQHF
TGTGCCAGCAGTGCCAATACAAAGCAGCCCCAGCATTTT
>TRBJ1-6|TRBV7-2|NA|TRBD1
CASSLQGSNSPLHF
TGTGCCAGCAGTTTACAGGGGAGTAATTCACCCCTCCACTTT
>TRBJ2-3|TRBV5-4|once|TRBD2
CASSRGLAGGTDTQYF
TGTGCCAGCAGCCGGGGACTAGCGGGGGGCACAGATACGCAGTATTTT
>TRBJ1-5|TRBV27|NA|NA
CASSFGGANQPQHF
TGTGCCAGCAGTTTTGGAGGGGCCAATCAGCCCCAGCATTTT
>TRBJ2-3|TRBV9|NA|TRBD2
CASSVAQRGGRSTDTQYF
TGTGCCAGCAGCGTCGCCCAGCGGGGGGGCCGAAGCACAGATACGCAGTATTTT
>TRBJ1-1|TRBV6-1|NA|NA
CASSDAGLMNTEAFF
TGTGCCAGCAGTGACGCGGGCCTCATGAACACTGAAGCTTTCTTT
>TRBJ1-3|TRBV9|NA|NA
CASSAGLLSGNTIYF
TGTGCCAGCAGCGCCGGACTGTTATCTGGAAACACCATATATTTT
>TRBJ2-1|TRBV7-2|once|NA
CASSPTGLSYNEQFF
TGTGCCAGCAGCCCCACGGGACTGTCCTACAATGAGCAGTTCTTC
>TRBJ1-5|TRBV28|NA|TRBD1
CASRQGGNQPQHF
TGTGCCAGCAGACAGGGGGGCAATCAGCCCCAGCATTTT
>TRBJ2-4|TRBV2|NA|TRBD2
CARGLPSDKNIQYF
TGTGCCAGGGGACTACCATCTGACAAAAACATTCAGTACTTC
>TRBJ2-7|TRBV18|NA|NA
CASSLRESNEQYF
TGTGCCAGCTCGCTTAGGGAGAGTAACGAGCAGTACTTC
>TRBJ2-7|TRBV18|once|NA
CASSLSSLTYEQYF
TGTGCCAGCTCACTGTCTAGCCTAACATACGAGCAGTACTTC
>TRBJ2-5|TRBV12-3/TRBV12-4|NA|NA
CASRSNSETQYF
TGTGCCAGCAGATCTAATTCCGAGACCCAGTACTTC